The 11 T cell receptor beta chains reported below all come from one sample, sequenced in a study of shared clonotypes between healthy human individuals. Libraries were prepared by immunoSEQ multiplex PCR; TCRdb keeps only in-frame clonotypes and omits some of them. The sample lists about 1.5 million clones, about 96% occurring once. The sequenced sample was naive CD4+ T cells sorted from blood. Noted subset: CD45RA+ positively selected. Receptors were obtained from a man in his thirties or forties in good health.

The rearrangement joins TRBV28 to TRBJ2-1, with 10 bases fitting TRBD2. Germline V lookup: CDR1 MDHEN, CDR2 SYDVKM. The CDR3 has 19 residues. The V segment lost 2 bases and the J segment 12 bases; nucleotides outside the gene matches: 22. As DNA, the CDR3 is TGTGCCAGCAGTTTAATTTTTTCTAGCGGGAGAACCCTTATTTTGGTGCAGTTCTTC. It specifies CASSLIFSSGRTLILVQFF.

For the CDR3, the DNA is TGTGCCAGCTGGGGACAGGGACTCGGCACCGGGGAGCTGTTTTTT. Protein product: CASWGQGLGTGELFF. The chain combines TRBV6-1 with TRBJ2-2, with 9 bases identical to TRBD1. The CDR3 runs to 15 residues. The trim removed 8 bases at V and 4 bases at J, leaving 8 bases unmatched. The germline V gene has CDR1 MNHNS and CDR2 SASEGT.

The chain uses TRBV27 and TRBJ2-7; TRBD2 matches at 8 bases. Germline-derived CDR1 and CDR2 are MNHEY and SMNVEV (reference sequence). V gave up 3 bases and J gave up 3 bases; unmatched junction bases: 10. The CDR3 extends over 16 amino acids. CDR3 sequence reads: CASSFLGGSGVYEQYF. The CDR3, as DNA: TGTGCCAGCAGTTTCCTCGGAGGTAGCGGGGTCTACGAGCAGTACTTC.

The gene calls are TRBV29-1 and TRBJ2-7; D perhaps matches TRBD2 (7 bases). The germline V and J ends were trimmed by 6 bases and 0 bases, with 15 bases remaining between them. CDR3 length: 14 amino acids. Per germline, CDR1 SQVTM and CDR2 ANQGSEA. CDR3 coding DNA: TGCAGCGTCCGAAGGGGGGGAAGCTCCTACGAGCAGTACTTC. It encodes CSVRRGGSSYEQYF.

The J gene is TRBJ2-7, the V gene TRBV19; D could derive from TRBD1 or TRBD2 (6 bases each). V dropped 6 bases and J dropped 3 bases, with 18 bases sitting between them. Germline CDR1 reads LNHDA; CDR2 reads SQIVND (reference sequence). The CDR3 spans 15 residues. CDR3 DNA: TGTGCCAGTAGCGAAGGAGGGACATCCGTCTACGAGCAGTACTTC. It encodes CASSEGGTSVYEQYF.

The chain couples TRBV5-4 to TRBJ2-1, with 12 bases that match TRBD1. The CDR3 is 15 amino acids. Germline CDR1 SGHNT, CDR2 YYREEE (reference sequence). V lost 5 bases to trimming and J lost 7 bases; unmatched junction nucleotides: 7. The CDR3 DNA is TGTGCCAGCAGTCCGGTGGGACAGGGGGCGAATGAGCAGTTCTTC. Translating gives CASSPVGQGANEQFF. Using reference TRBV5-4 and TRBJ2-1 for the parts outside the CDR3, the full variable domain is ETGVTQSPTHLIKTRGQQVTLRCSSQSGHNTVSWYQQALGQGPQFIFQYYREEENGRGNFPPRFSGLQFPNYSSELNVNALELDDSALYLCASSPVGQGANEQFFGPGTRLTVL.

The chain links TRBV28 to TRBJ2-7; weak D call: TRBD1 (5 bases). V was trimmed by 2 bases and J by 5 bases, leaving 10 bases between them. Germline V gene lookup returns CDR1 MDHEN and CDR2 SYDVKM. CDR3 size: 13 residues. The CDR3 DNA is TGTGCCAGCAGTTTAATAACCAGGGACGAGCAGTACTTC. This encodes CASSLITRDEQYF.

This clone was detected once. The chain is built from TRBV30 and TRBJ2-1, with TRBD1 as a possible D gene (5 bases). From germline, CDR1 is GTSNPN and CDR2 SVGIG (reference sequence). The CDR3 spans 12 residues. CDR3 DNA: TGTGCACAAGGGGCTGCCTACAATGAGCAGTTCTTC. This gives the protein CAQGAAYNEQFF.

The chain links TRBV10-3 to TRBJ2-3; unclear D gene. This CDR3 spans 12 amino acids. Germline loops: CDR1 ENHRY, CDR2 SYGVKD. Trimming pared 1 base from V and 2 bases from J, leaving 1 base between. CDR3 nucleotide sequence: TGTGCCATCAGTGAGTTCACAGATACGCAGTATTTT. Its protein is CAISEFTDTQYF.

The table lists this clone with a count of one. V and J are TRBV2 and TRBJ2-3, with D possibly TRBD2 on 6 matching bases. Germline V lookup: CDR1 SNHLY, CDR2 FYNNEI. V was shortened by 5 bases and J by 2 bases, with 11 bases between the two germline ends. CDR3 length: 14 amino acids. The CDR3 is CASSRDSNTDTQYF. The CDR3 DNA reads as TGTGCCAGCAGTCGGGACTCCAACACAGATACGCAGTATTTT.

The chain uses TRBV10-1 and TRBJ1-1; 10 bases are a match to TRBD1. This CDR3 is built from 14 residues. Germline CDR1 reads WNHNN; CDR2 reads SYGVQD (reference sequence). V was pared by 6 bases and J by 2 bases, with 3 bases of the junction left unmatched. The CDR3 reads CASRGQGVNTEAFF. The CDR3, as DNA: TGCGCCAGCAGAGGACAGGGGGTAAACACTGAAGCTTTCTTT.